The present T cell receptor (beta chain) was sequenced within a study of a mutant IDH1 vaccine in newly diagnosed glioma. Some clones are missing from TCRdb's copy, which holds only in-frame ones; the method was immunoSEQ multiplex PCR. The sample yields tens of thousands of clones, about 92% seen once. Of note for this clone: Its cognate antigen is unknown.

Time point indicated: week 47, end of study. Each dose of the vaccine consisted of 300 ug of mutant IDH1 20-mer peptide, with topical imiquimod. Administration of eight vaccinations to patients took place in weeks 1, 3, 5, 7, 11, 15, 19, 23. The donors had new WHO grade 3 or 4 astrocytomas; these were IDH1-mutant and ATRX-lost. Trimming cost V 2 bases and J 5 bases, with 15 bases left between them. Per the germline V gene, CDR1 is SGHTA and CDR2 is FQGNSA. The CDR3 runs to 16 residues. The source was PBMCs, collected from a glioma patient whose treatment included an IDH1 peptide vaccine. The chain employs TRBV7-2 and TRBJ2-2; unclear D gene. This clonotype was obtained from a man between 35 and 55 years old with glioma. The CDR3 reads CASSLLPAGSTGELFF. CDR3 in DNA: TGTGCCAGCAGCTTACTCCCCGCAGGATCAACCGGGGAGCTGTTTTTT.